This is a list of T cell receptor beta chains from one sample in a study of T cell responses to AZD1222 COVID-19 vaccine. Using immunoSEQ multiplex PCR, the repertoire was profiled, and TCRdb retains in-frame clones only, with some absent. Among some 150,000 clones listed, 90% to 95% were seen once. Material: peripheral blood, obtained on day 0 of MenACWY control vaccination. The source of these receptors is an adult in good health. Both conserved end residues are part of each CDR3. The D gene is left open where the match is weak. Some rows mark clone size as missing; the rest say once, few, many or name a class of expanded clone.

j_call clone_size d_call v_call cdr3_aa cdr3_nt
TRBJ2-5 - - TRBV19 CASRGGVGETQYF TGTGCCAGTAGGGGCGGGGTAGGAGAGACCCAGTACTTC
TRBJ1-2 - - TRBV6-4 CASSDSGWIGGYTF TGTGCCAGCAGTGACTCAGGGTGGATAGGAGGCTACACCTTC
TRBJ1-2 - - TRBV10-2 CASSGAGGSYGYTF TGCGCCAGCAGTGGGGCAGGCGGAAGTTATGGCTACACCTTC
TRBJ1-5 - - TRBV5-1 CASSSDGGRQPQHF TGCGCCAGCAGCTCGGACGGGGGCAGGCAGCCCCAGCATTTT
TRBJ1-2 - - TRBV3-1/TRBV3-2 CASSQWAGELANYGYTF TGTGCCAGCAGCCAATGGGCAGGGGAGTTGGCTAACTATGGCTACACCTTC
TRBJ2-3 once - TRBV5-4 CASSLGAPDTQYF TGTGCCAGCAGCTTGGGGGCCCCGGATACGCAGTATTTT
TRBJ1-2 - - TRBV7-9 CASSSVGGLLSRYTF TGTGCCAGCAGCTCAGTGGGGGGCCTACTGAGCCGCTACACCTTC
TRBJ2-5 - - TRBV10-1 CASSDKYQETQYF TGCGCCAGCAGTGACAAGTACCAAGAGACCCAGTACTTC
TRBJ2-3 few TRBD2 TRBV12-5 CASGLVLFGLRGGSDTQYF TGTGCTAGTGGTTTGGTACTCTTTGGTTTGCGGGGGGGATCAGATACGCAGTATTTT
TRBJ2-5 - TRBD2 TRBV5-1 CASSWGPGLAGGPRGETQYF TGCGCCAGCAGCTGGGGCCCGGGACTAGCGGGAGGACCGAGAGGTGAGACCCAGTACTTC
TRBJ1-5 many - TRBV7-9 CASSLGGPDQPQHF TGTGCCAGCAGCTTGGGAGGGCCAGATCAGCCCCAGCATTTT
TRBJ2-1 - TRBD2 TRBV11-3 CASSLETWREGRGEQFF TGTGCCAGCAGCTTAGAAACCTGGCGGGAGGGCCGGGGAGAGCAGTTCTTC
TRBJ2-2 - TRBD2 TRBV19 CASSIMASGTAGELFF TGTGCCAGTAGTATTATGGCTAGCGGGACTGCCGGGGAGCTGTTTTTT
TRBJ2-4 - - TRBV18 CASSPLAKNIQYF TGTGCCAGCTCACCACTAGCCAAAAACATTCAGTACTTC
TRBJ1-1 - TRBD1 TRBV5-6 CASSSTGTGVADTEAFF TGTGCCAGCAGCTCCACTGGGACAGGGGTCGCGGACACTGAAGCTTTCTTT
TRBJ1-6 - TRBD1 TRBV18 CASSPGGTRTNSPLHF TGTGCCAGCTCGCCAGGGGGGACCCGAACCAATTCACCCCTCCACTTT
TRBJ1-5 - - TRBV12-3/TRBV12-4 CASSLSSNQPQHF TGTGCCAGCAGTTTAAGTAGCAATCAGCCCCAGCATTTT
TRBJ2-7 few - TRBV5-1 CASSSVRGSYEQYF TGCGCCAGCAGCTCCGTCAGGGGATCCTACGAGCAGTACTTC
TRBJ2-5 - - TRBV19 CASSYTTGRLEETQYF TGTGCCAGTAGTTACACTACAGGGCGGCTCGAAGAGACCCAGTACTTC
TRBJ2-5 - - TRBV24-1 CATSDWSAGQETQYF TGTGCCACCAGTGATTGGTCGGCAGGGCAAGAGACCCAGTACTTC
TRBJ2-3 many TRBD2 TRBV6-1 CASSETSGGADTQYF TGTGCCAGCAGTGAGACTAGCGGGGGGGCAGATACGCAGTATTTT
TRBJ1-1 - TRBD1 TRBV19 CASRGWTGMNTEAFF TGTGCCAGTAGGGGATGGACAGGGATGAACACTGAAGCTTTCTTT
TRBJ1-4 few - TRBV6-5 CASSPWQGRFEKLFF TGTGCCAGCAGTCCCTGGCAGGGGAGATTTGAAAAACTGTTTTTT
TRBJ2-7 once - TRBV27 CASSFLGDYEQYF TGTGCCAGCAGTTTTCTTGGGGACTACGAGCAGTACTTC
TRBJ1-5 - - TRBV27 CASSLQGNQPQHF TGTGCCAGCAGTTTGCAGGGCAATCAGCCCCAGCATTTT
TRBJ2-1 - - TRBV30 CAWSKYNEQFF TGTGCCTGGAGTAAATACAATGAGCAGTTCTTC
TRBJ2-7 - TRBD2 TRBV3-1/TRBV3-2 CASSQDGTSGDEQYF TGTGCCAGCAGCCAGGATGGGACTAGCGGCGACGAGCAGTACTTC
TRBJ2-2 - - TRBV18 CASSPRSGPSNTGELFF TGTGCCAGCTCACCACGGTCAGGGCCAAGCAACACCGGGGAGCTGTTTTTT
TRBJ2-3 - TRBD2 TRBV10-2 CASSGGRAGDTQYF TGCGCCAGCAGTGGCGGGAGGGCCGGGGATACGCAGTATTTT
TRBJ2-5 - TRBD1 TRBV13 CASSYSFSGQGGETQYF TGTGCCAGCAGCTACTCGTTTTCAGGACAGGGCGGTGAGACCCAGTACTTC
TRBJ2-7 - - TRBV28 CASRMGNRVNEQYF TGTGCCAGCAGAATGGGGAACAGGGTCAACGAGCAGTACTTC
TRBJ2-1 once TRBD2 TRBV15 CATSLMKASGGWQFF TGTGCCACCAGCTTGATGAAGGCTAGCGGGGGGTGGCAGTTCTTC
TRBJ1-2 - - TRBV11-2 CASSALAGGSNYGYTF TGTGCCAGCAGCGCCCTGGCTGGGGGGTCTAACTATGGCTACACCTTC
TRBJ1-5 - - TRBV7-2 CASSLLGHLSNQPQHF TGTGCCAGCAGCTTACTGGGGCACCTGAGCAATCAGCCCCAGCATTTT
TRBJ2-7 once - TRBV9 CASSVTTGSGEQYF TGTGCCAGCAGCGTAACTACGGGGAGCGGCGAGCAGTACTTC
TRBJ1-2 few - TRBV20-1 CSAGVDGYTF TGCAGTGCAGGAGTGGATGGCTACACCTTC
TRBJ1-5 - - TRBV6-1 CASSEWGGARQPQHF TGTGCCAGCAGTGAATGGGGGGGGGCTCGGCAGCCCCAGCATTTT
TRBJ1-1 - - TRBV5-1 CASSLGYNSEGTEAFF TGCGCCAGCAGCTTGGGGTACAATTCCGAGGGGACTGAAGCTTTCTTT
TRBJ2-7 - TRBD2 TRBV27 CASRTSGGYEQYF TGTGCCAGCAGGACTAGCGGGGGTTACGAGCAGTACTTC
TRBJ1-2 - - TRBV30 CAWDRRQDYGYTF TGTGCCTGGGACCGGCGGCAGGACTATGGCTACACCTTC
TRBJ2-2 - TRBD2 TRBV7-9 CASSLGGRYGSGELFF TGTGCCAGCAGCTTAGGCGGGAGATACGGTTCCGGGGAGCTGTTTTTT
TRBJ2-7 - - TRBV5-1 CASSLTPGISYEQYF TGCGCCAGCAGCTTGACACCAGGGATCTCCTACGAGCAGTACTTC